This T cell receptor beta chain was sequenced in a study of CD8+ T cells in alopecia areata. Extracted RNA was reverse transcribed into cDNA, the sequencing template. Only in-frame clones appear in the TCRdb table, and some are missing; sequencing was by immunoSEQ multiplex PCR. The sample consists of about 200,000 clones, approximately 60% of them appearing once. The germline V and J ends were trimmed by 5 bases and 12 bases, with 14 bases remaining between them. Germline V gene sequence: CDR1 MNHEY, CDR2 SMNVEV (reference sequence). The length of the CDR3 is 12 residues. The receptor's source is a human donor in good health. The material sequenced was CD8+ T cells sorted from blood. The chain combines TRBV27 with TRBJ2-1; unclear D gene. CDR3 sequence reads: CASSRGGFGQFF. The CDR3 region has the DNA TGTGCCAGCAGTCGCGGTGGTTTCGGGCAGTTCTTC.